This entry concerns a single T cell receptor beta chain. As yet, its antigen is unknown. This entry is derived from a study of T-cell memory formation after mild COVID-19. Across the whole study: The TCR clusters were mostly specific to one donor. General study results and limits: There was a balanced CD4/CD8 profile in clones contracting day 15 to 85, and later expanders leaned CD4+.

Per germline, CDR1 DFQATT and CDR2 SNEGSKA (reference sequence). Trimming took off 5 bases at V and 1 base at J, with 14 bases between the two ends. There are 14 residues in the CDR3. TCRdb called the 5' RACE reads again in MiXCR, with one record for every CDR3 protein. The sample holds roughly 600,000 distinct CDR3 sequences, about 20% seen once. Material: PBMCs or a T cell subset sorted from them (not recorded which). This chain links TRBV20-1 with TRBJ2-5; D is uncertain. This sequence was found in an adult woman who had mild COVID-19 (a few samples of this study predate the infection). Cell type and time point are not known. CDR3 sequence reads: CSAVRLAFQETQYF. Here the CDR3 DNA reads TGCAGTGCTGTTCGACTGGCATTCCAAGAGACCCAGTACTTC.